One sample yielded the 14 T cell receptor beta chains listed below, sequenced in a study of blood T cell repertoires in COVID-19. Produced via immunoSEQ multiplex PCR; TCRdb's table is partial and in-frame only. The profile shows 90,000 or so clones, around 90% of them singletons. Sequenced material: peripheral blood. The receptors stem from a human donor with active COVID-19. The donor label of this sample is uncertain.

The chain couples TRBV7-2 to TRBJ1-1; D may be TRBD1 (6 bases). The CDR3 contains 11 residues. Trimming took off 6 bases at V and 12 bases at J, with 14 bases between the two ends. Germline CDR1 SGHTA, CDR2 FQGNSA. The CDR3 reads CASRVPGVTFF. The CDR3 DNA sequence: TGTGCCAGCAGAGTCCCAGGGGTAACTTTCTTT.

The CDR3 DNA is TGTGCCAGCAGCCAAGTGCAGGGGGATTCAGGGGGATCCTACGAGCAGTACTTC. Protein: CASSQVQGDSGGSYEQYF. The chain combines TRBV3-1 (or the pseudogene TRBV3-2) with TRBJ2-7; 7 bases agree with TRBD1. The CDR3 loop spans 18 amino acids. J lost 1 base, V lost 1 base, and 13 bases had no gene match. CDR1 LGHDT and CDR2 YNNKEL come from the germline V gene (reference sequence).

The chain joins TRBV19 to TRBJ1-2, with D perhaps matching TRBD1 (6 bases). Germline-derived CDR1 and CDR2 are LNHDA and SQIVND (reference sequence). V lost 3 bases and J lost 8, with 22 bases in between. The CDR3 is 16 amino acids. The CDR3 loop reads CASSMGARITEKGYTF. CDR3 sequence (DNA): TGTGCCAGTAGTATGGGGGCCAGGATAACCGAAAAAGGCTACACCTTC.

The chain couples TRBV19 to TRBJ1-2; D is uncertain. CDR3 length equals 14 residues. Germline-derived CDR1 and CDR2 are LNHDA and SQIVND (reference sequence). V was shortened by 6 bases and J by 3 bases, with 14 bases between the two germline ends. This CDR3 reads CASRSEGIDYGYTF. CDR3 nucleotides: TGTGCCAGTAGATCGGAGGGTATCGACTATGGCTACACCTTC. The variable domain in full, with the rest retrieved from reference TRBV19 and TRBJ1-2, is DGGITQSPKYLFRKEGQNVTLSCEQNLNHDAMYWYRQDPGQGLRLIYYSQIVNDFQKGDIAEGYSVSREKKESFPLTVTSAQKNPTAFYLCASRSEGIDYGYTFGSGTRLTVV.

The chain couples TRBV10-3 to TRBJ2-3; 10 nucleotides match TRBD2. CDR3 length: 16 amino acids. V was clipped by 5 bases and J by 1 base; unmatched bases: 6. Germline V gives CDR1 ENHRY, CDR2 SYGVKD. CDR3 sequence: CAISLLGTSGTDTQYF. DNA of the CDR3: TGTGCCATCAGTCTGCTCGGGACTAGCGGCACAGATACGCAGTATTTT.

The chain has TRBV2 and TRBJ1-1; D might be TRBD1 (5 bases). Germline V gene lookup returns CDR1 SNHLY and CDR2 FYNNEI. This CDR3 spans 15 amino acids. The V end lost 5 bases, the J end lost 4 bases, and 17 bases lay between the germline ends. In DNA, the CDR3 is TGTGCCAGCAGTCCCGCGGGGCAGTTGGCCACTGAAGCTTTCTTT. Its protein product is CASSPAGQLATEAFF. Variable domain in full (rest from reference TRBV2 and TRBJ1-1): EPEVTQTPSHQVTQMGQEVILRCVPISNHLYFYWYRQILGQKVEFLVSFYNNEISEKSEIFDDQFSVERPDGSNFTLKIRSTKLEDSAMYFCASSPAGQLATEAFFGQGTRLTVV.

V usage is TRBV19 and J usage is TRBJ2-5; no clear D. V was shortened by 3 bases and J by 1 base, with 6 bases between the two germline ends. The CDR3 covers 13 residues. CDR1 is LNHDA, CDR2 SQIVND, per germline (reference sequence). The CDR3 sequence is CASSMKLQETQYF. For the CDR3, the DNA is TGTGCCAGTAGTATGAAGCTCCAAGAGACCCAGTACTTC.

About this clone itself: Other nucleotide sequences from this sample produce the same CDR3. The chain couples TRBV7-2 to TRBJ1-5; a possible D gene is TRBD1 (6 bases). Trimming shortened V by 6 bases and J by 2 bases, and 11 bases separated the two germline ends. Germline CDR1 reads SGHTA; CDR2 reads FQGNSA. The CDR3 is 14 residues long. The CDR3 region has the DNA TGTGCCAGCAGTCCGTCAGGGGGCAATCAGCCCCAGCATTTT. Translation: CASSPSGGNQPQHF.

The chain employs TRBV5-3 and TRBJ1-1; TRBD1 matches at 7 bases. TRBV5-3 is known as an ORF, though its function is uncertain. The CDR3 extends over 18 amino acids. The V gene end was trimmed by 0 bases and the J gene end by 11 bases; junction bases not matched to a gene: 22. This CDR3 reads CARSLALRTRGLTRTAFF. The CDR3 DNA sequence: TGTGCCAGAAGCTTGGCCTTACGCACGAGGGGGCTGACACGGACGGCTTTCTTT.

The chain recombines TRBV19 with TRBJ2-5; a possible D gene is TRBD1 (5 bases). The length of the CDR3 is 13 residues. In germline, CDR1 is LNHDA, CDR2 SQIVND (reference sequence). With 4 bases removed from V and 3 bases from J, the gap between germline ends came to 9 bases. The CDR3 DNA sequence: TGTGCCAGTAGTAAAACAGGAAAAGAGACCCAGTACTTC. It specifies CASSKTGKETQYF.

The chain uses TRBV10-3 and TRBJ2-7; 10 bases are shared with TRBD1. Germline V lookup: CDR1 ENHRY, CDR2 SYGVKD. The CDR3 covers 16 residues. V shed 3 bases, J shed 1 base, and the junction held 6 bases outside the gene matches. The CDR3 reads CAISESMDRGSYEQYF. The DNA for the CDR3 is TGTGCCATCAGTGAAAGTATGGACAGGGGGTCCTACGAGCAGTACTTC.

This chain uses TRBV3-1 (or the pseudogene TRBV3-2) with TRBJ2-2, with no clear D. V lost 0 bases and J lost 4, with 6 bases in between. Looked up from germline, CDR1 is LGHDT and CDR2 is YNNKEL (reference sequence). The CDR3 is 14 amino acids. CDR3 protein: CASSQDIVTGELFF. The CDR3 DNA reads TGTGCCAGCAGCCAAGATATAGTCACCGGGGAGCTGTTTTTT.

There are a few counts of this clone. V and J are TRBV5-1 and TRBJ2-2; perhaps TRBD1 as D (5 bases). Trimming took off 2 bases at V and 4 bases at J, with 18 bases between the two ends. This CDR3 comprises 17 residues. In germline, CDR1 is SGHRS, CDR2 YFSETQ. This chain's CDR3 is CASSFSIQGDSTGELFF. CDR3 DNA sequence: TGCGCCAGCAGCTTCTCCATTCAGGGCGACTCCACCGGGGAGCTGTTTTTT. The whole variable domain, filled in from reference TRBV5-1 and TRBJ2-2, reads KAGVTQTPRYLIKTRGQQVTLSCSPISGHRSVSWYQQTPGQGLQFLFEYFSETQRNKGNFPGRFSGRQFSNSRSEMNVSTLELGDSALYLCASSFSIQGDSTGELFFGEGSRLTVL.

The chain couples TRBV6-1 to TRBJ2-5; D possibly corresponds to TRBD2 (7 bases). The CDR3 runs to 16 residues. Germline assignment: CDR1 MNHNS and CDR2 SASEGT. Trimming took 4 bases from V and 5 from J, leaving 20 bases between them. CDR3 protein: CASSGWGGATLETQYF. In nucleotides, the CDR3 is TGTGCCAGCAGTGGGTGGGGGGGGGCCACGCTGGAGACCCAGTACTTC.